The clone carrying this TCR beta chain appeared a few times. V lost 6 bases and J 8 bases, leaving 10 bases between the germline ends. Germline lookup yields CDR1 SGHTA and CDR2 FQGTGA. The CDR3 sequence is 12 residues long. The data were obtained in a study of T-cell memory formation after mild COVID-19. The TCR alpha and TCR beta cDNA libraries, bearing sample barcodes and UMIs, were generated by 5'RACE using constant-segment primers. TCRdb fed the 5' RACE reads into MiXCR, producing one record per CDR3 protein. The sample lists some 280,000 distinct CDR3 sequences; around 16% were seen once. The source material was PBMCs or a T cell subset sorted from them (not recorded which). The chain has TRBV7-3 and TRBJ2-2; no clear D. The TCR was taken from a man in his late teens or twenties who had mild COVID-19 (a few samples of this study predate the infection). Cell type and time point are not known. In DNA, the CDR3 is TGTGCCAGCAGTACACCGGCGGGGGAGCTGTTTTTT. This encodes CASSTPAGELFF. The full variable domain, its missing parts supplied by reference TRBV7-3 and TRBJ2-2, is GAGVSQTPSNKVTEKGKYVELRCDPISGHTALYWYRQSLGQGPEFLIYFQGTGAADDSGLPNDRFFAVRPEGSVSTLKIQRTERGDSAVYLCASSTPAGELFFGEGSRLTVL.